Sequencing of this TCR beta chain was carried out in a study of OX40 agonist ivuxolimab in advanced cancers. In the study overall: Ivuxolimab was an agonistic, fully human IgG2 monoclonal antibody directed against OX40 (CD134), a costimulatory receptor. Intravenous ivuxolimab was administered to patients every 2 weeks at six dose levels: 0.01, 0.1, 0.3, 1.5, 3 and 10 mg/kg. Of the 50 to 55 patients in dose escalation, some 20 had hepatocellular carcinoma, roughly 15 had melanoma, 9 had renal cell carcinoma and 9 had head and neck cancer. A male proportion of 82.7% and a mean age of roughly 58 years, ranging from 23 to 79, were recorded for the dose-escalation cohort. Patients were allowed to have had prior anti-PD-1, anti-PD-L1 or anti-CTLA-4 therapy, and 40% to 45% of the dose-escalation patients had been treated with checkpoint inhibitors. Partial responses occurred in three dose-escalation patients: two with cutaneous melanoma and one with hepatocellular carcinoma. The purpose of peripheral TCRbeta sequencing was to test whether ivuxolimab changed TCR sequence diversity and led to clonal T-cell expansion. The monotherapy dose-escalation portion (N of about 50 patients) of the phase I ivuxolimab trial is reported in the paper. Findings and caveats that apply to the study as a whole: Which antigens the clonally expanded peripheral T cells were specific for was not determined. At doses of 0.1 to 3.0 mg/kg, clonal expansion of both CD4+ and CD8+ blood T cells was observed from baseline to week 6. Low levels of normalized T-cell clonal expansion were also seen in some patients who did not respond. On average, CD8+ T cells showed more expanded clones than CD4+ T cells after ivuxolimab. In the 0.1-3.0 mg/kg groups, partial responders had among the lowest normalized peripheral clonal expansion, particularly in CD8+ T cells.

Genomic DNA was extracted from sorted cells for sequencing of the TCRbeta CDR3 region. The immunoSEQ Assay was used to sequence the TCRbeta CDR3 regions. TCRdb carries this immuneACCESS record with in-frame sequences only. Its versions omit some clonotypes, under half of them owing to an unresolved V gene in the studies checked, with the rest unexplained. Here the sample has tens of thousands of clones; 85% to 90% occur a single time. The biggest ten clones account for roughly 0.98% of the sample. With respect to this clone: The antigen it binds to is not known. One base away there is no much larger clone; base qualities are not given.

The trial excluded patients who had a history of autoimmune disease or who were on systemic immunosuppression. Peripheral blood for TCR sequencing was drawn from every dose cohort at baseline, at cycle 4 day 1 and at cycle 7 day 1. Samples were obtained from an open-label, multicenter, first-in-human phase I dose-escalation trial of ivuxolimab. The trial enrolled adults with locally advanced or metastatic head and neck squamous cell, hepatocellular, melanoma or renal cell carcinoma. Before TCR sequencing, CD4+ T cells and CD8+ T cells were sorted from peripheral blood as separate populations. CDR1 and CDR2 were assigned from the germline V gene as SGHTA and FQGNSA. The germline V and J ends show losses of 6 bases and 6 bases respectively, and no gene match explains 6 bases of the junction. Counted from cysteine to phenylalanine, this CDR3 has 14 amino acids. Only the CDR3 DNA is retained, 42 bases long and in frame from the first base.

The chain is assembled from TRBV7-2 and TRBJ2-2; TRBD2 matches 8 bases in the middle. This specimen was CD4+ or CD8+ T cells sorted from blood, taken in a trial of the OX40 agonist ivuxolimab. This sequence was found in an adult with an advanced solid tumor such as melanoma, head and neck, liver or kidney cancer. CDR3 loop: CASSAGGFSGELFF. In nucleotides, the sequence is TGTGCCAGCAGTGCGGGAGGCTTTTCCGGGGAGCTGTTTTTT.